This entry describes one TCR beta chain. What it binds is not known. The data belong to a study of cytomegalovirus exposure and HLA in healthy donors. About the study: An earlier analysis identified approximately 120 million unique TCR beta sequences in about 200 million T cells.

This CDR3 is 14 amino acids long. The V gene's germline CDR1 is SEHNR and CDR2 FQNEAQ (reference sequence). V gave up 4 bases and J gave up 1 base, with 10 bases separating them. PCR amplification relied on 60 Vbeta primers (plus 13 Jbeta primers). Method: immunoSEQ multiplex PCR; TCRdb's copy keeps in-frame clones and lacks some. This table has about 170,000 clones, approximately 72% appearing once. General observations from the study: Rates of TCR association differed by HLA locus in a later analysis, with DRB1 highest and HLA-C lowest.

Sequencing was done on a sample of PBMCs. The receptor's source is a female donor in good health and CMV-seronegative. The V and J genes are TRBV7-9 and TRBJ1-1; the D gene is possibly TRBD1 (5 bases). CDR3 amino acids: CASSSYGGNTEAFF. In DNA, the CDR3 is TGTGCCAGCAGCTCCTACGGGGGGAACACTGAAGCTTTCTTT.